This T cell receptor (beta chain) was observed in a study of cytomegalovirus exposure and HLA in healthy donors. Study results and caveats: Presence/absence comparisons presumed near-even sequencing depth among donors. Reports showed the classifier diagnosing cytomegalovirus status with high specificity and sensitivity.

Turning to this clone: Its specificity is not known.

Germline CDR1 reads MGHRA; CDR2 reads YSYEKL. V lost 0 bases to trimming and J lost 4 bases, with 14 bases between them. The CDR3 contains 16 residues. Primers for the PCR totalled 60 Vbeta and 13 Jbeta. The repertoire was sequenced with immunoSEQ multiplex PCR; TCRdb's copy has only in-frame clones and lacks some. The table has about 34,000 clones, around 82% seen once. The V gene is TRBV4-1, the J gene TRBJ2-3, with D tentatively TRBD2 (6 bases). Material for sequencing was PBMCs. The TCR sequence derives from a woman between 18 and 29 years old in good health and CMV-seropositive. CDR3 region: CASSQDTASVSDTQYF. Here the CDR3 DNA reads TGCGCCAGCAGCCAAGATACGGCTAGCGTCTCAGATACGCAGTATTTT.